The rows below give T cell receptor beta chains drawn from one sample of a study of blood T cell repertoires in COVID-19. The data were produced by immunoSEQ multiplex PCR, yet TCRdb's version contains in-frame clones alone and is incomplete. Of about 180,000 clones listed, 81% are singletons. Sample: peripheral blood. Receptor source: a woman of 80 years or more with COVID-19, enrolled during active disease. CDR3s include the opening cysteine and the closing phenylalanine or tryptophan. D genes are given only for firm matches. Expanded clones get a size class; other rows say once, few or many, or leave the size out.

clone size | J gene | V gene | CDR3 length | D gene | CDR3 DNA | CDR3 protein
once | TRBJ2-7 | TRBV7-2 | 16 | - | TGTGCCAGCAGCTTAGCTAGCGGTTTAAACTCCTACGAGCAGTACTTC | CASSLASGLNSYEQYF
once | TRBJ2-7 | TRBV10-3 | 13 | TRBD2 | TGTGCCTCAGGGACTAGCGGGTTCGGGGAGCAGTACTTC | CASGTSGFGEQYF
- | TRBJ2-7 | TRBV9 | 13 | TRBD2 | TGTGCCAGCAGTCTAGCGGGGGCATCCGAGCAGTACTTC | CASSLAGASEQYF
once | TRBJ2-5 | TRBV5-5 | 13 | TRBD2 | TGTGCCAGCAGCCCGGGAGGAAGGGAGACCCAGTACTTC | CASSPGGRETQYF
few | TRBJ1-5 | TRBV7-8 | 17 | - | TGTGCCAGCAGCCAGTGGAGCAGGGTAATTAGCAATCAGCCCCAGCATTTT | CASSQWSRVISNQPQHF
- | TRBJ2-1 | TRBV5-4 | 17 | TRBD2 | TGTGCCAGCAGCTTCGTGACGGGAGGCTATTCCTACAATGAGCAGTTCTTC | CASSFVTGGYSYNEQFF
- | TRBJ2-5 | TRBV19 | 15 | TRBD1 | TGTGCCAGTAGTAACCAGGGGGAAGGGGGAGAGACCCAGTACTTC | CASSNQGEGGETQYF
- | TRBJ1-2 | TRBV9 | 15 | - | TGTGCCAGCAGCGTAGCTTCCCAGGGTCACAATGGCTACACCTTC | CASSVASQGHNGYTF
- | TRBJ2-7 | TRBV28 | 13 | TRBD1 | TGTGCCACCCGGGACAGCTCCTCCGGCGAGCAGTACTTC | CATRDSSSGEQYF
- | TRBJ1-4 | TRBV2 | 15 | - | TGTGCCAGCAGTGAGGACAGTGCAACTAATGAAAAACTGTTTTTT | CASSEDSATNEKLFF
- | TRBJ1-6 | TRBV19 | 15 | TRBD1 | TGTGCCAGTAGTTTCGCCGGGACAGTTAATTCACCCCTCCACTTT | CASSFAGTVNSPLHF
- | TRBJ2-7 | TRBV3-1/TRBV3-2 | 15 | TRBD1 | TGTGCCAGCAGCCCTCGGACAGGGCGCTCCTACGAGCAGTACTTC | CASSPRTGRSYEQYF
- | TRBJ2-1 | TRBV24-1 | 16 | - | TGTGCCACCCAACCTCCCGACAGGTTGTACTACAATGAGCAGTTCTTC | CATQPPDRLYYNEQFF
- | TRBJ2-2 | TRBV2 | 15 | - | TGTGCCAGCAGTGAAGCGTTGGGAGACACCGGGGAGCTGTTTTTT | CASSEALGDTGELFF
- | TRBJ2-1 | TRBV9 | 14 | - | TGTGCCAGCACCCCGCGGCGATCCTACAATGAGCAGTTCTTC | CASTPRRSYNEQFF
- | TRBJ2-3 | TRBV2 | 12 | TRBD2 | TGTGCCAGCAGTTCCAGCGGGAGCGGGGAGTATTTT | CASSSSGSGEYF
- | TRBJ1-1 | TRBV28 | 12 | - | TGTGCCAGCAGTTCCCAACCCGGGGAAGCTTTCTTT | CASSSQPGEAFF
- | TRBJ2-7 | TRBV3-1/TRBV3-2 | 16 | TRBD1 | TGTGCCAGCAGCCATCCCTCAGGGGGTCCCTCCTACGAGCAGTACTTC | CASSHPSGGPSYEQYF
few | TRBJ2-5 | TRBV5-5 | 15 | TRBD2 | TGTGCCAGCAGCTTGGGGCTAGCGGGAGTAGAGACCCAGTACTTC | CASSLGLAGVETQYF
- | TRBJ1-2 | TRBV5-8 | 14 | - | TGTGCCAGCAGCTTGGATTGGGGCCCCTATGGCTACACCTTC | CASSLDWGPYGYTF
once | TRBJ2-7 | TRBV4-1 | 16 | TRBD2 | TGCGCCAGCAGCCAACAACTAGCGGGAGCCAGTTACGAGCAGTACTTC | CASSQQLAGASYEQYF
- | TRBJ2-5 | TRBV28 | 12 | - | TGTGCCAGCAGCCCGGGCCAAGAGACCCAGTACTTC | CASSPGQETQYF
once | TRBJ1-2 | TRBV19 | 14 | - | TGTGCCAGTAGTACCCCAGAGGGCTTCGGGGGCTACACCTTC | CASSTPEGFGGYTF
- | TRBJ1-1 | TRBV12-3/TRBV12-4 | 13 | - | TGTGCCAGCAGTTTACAGGTATATACTGAAGCTTTCTTT | CASSLQVYTEAFF
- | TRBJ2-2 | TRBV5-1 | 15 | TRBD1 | TGCGCCAGCAGGCCCGGGACAGGGGGTACCGGGGAGCTGTTTTTT | CASRPGTGGTGELFF
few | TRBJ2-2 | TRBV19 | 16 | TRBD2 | TGTGCCAGTACCCGGACTAGCGGGAGTTACACCGGGGAGCTGTTTTTT | CASTRTSGSYTGELFF
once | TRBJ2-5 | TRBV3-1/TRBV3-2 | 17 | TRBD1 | TGTGCCAGCAGCCTCCCGGACCGGACAGGGGGCAGGCGGGCCCAGTACTTC | CASSLPDRTGGRRAQYF
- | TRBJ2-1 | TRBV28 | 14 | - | TGTGCCAGCACCTTCTCCGGCTCCTACAATGAGCAGTTCTTC | CASTFSGSYNEQFF
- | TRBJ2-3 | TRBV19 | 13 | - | TGTGCCAGTAGTGTTACCAGGGAAGATACGCAGTATTTT | CASSVTREDTQYF
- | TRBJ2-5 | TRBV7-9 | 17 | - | TGTGCCAGCAGCTTAGTAGCGACGTCCAAGGACCGAGAGACCCAGTACTTC | CASSLVATSKDRETQYF
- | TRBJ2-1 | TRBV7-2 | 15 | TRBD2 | TGTGCCAGCAGGCCCGGGACTAGGATTTACAATGAGCAGTTCTTC | CASRPGTRIYNEQFF
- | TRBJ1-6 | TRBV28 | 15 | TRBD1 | TGTGCCAGCAGTTTACTTTCAGGGGGCACGACACCCCTCCACTTT | CASSLLSGGTTPLHF